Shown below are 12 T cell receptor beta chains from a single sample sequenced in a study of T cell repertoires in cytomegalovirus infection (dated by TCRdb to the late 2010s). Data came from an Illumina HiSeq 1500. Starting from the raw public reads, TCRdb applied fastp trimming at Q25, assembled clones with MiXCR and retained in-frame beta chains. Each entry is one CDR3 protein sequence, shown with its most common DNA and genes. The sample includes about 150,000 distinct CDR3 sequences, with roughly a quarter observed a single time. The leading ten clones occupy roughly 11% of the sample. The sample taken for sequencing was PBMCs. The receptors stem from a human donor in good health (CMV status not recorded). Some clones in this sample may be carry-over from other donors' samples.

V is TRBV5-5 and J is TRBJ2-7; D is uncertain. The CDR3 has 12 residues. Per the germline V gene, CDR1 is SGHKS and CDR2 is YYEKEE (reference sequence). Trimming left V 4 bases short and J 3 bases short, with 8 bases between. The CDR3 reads CASSRQNYEQYF. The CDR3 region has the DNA TGTGCCAGCAGCAGACAAAACTACGAGCAGTACTTC.

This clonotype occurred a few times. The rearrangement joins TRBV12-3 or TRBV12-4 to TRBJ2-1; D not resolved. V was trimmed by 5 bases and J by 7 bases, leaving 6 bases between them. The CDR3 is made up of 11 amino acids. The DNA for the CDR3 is TGTGCCAGCAGTCTGAGAAATGAGCAGTTCTTC. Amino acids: CASSLRNEQFF.

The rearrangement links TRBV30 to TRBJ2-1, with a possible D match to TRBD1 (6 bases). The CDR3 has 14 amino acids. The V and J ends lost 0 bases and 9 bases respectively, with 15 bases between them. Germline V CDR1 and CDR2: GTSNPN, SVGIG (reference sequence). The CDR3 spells CAWSVLAGVGEQFF. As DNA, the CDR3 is TGTGCCTGGAGTGTACTGGCAGGGGTGGGTGAGCAGTTCTTC.

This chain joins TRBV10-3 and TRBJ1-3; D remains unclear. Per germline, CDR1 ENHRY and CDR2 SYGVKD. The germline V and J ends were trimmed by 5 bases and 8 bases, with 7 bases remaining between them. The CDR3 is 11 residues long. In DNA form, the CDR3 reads TGTGCCATCAGTCCGGAGGACACCATATATTTT. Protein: CAISPEDTIYF.

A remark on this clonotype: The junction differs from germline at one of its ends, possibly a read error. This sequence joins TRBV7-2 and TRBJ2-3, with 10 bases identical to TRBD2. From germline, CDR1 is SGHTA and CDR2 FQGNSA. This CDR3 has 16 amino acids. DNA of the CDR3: TGTGCCAGCAGCTCGAGCGGGGGGGCCCGAGCAGATACGCGGTATTTT. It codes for CASSSSGGARADTRYF.

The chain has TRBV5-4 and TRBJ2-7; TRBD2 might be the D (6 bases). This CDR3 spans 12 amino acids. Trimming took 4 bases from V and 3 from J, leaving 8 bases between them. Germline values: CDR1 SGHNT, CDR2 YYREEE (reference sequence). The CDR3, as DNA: TGTGCCAGCAGCATTAGCGGCTACGAGCAGTACTTC. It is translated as CASSISGYEQYF.

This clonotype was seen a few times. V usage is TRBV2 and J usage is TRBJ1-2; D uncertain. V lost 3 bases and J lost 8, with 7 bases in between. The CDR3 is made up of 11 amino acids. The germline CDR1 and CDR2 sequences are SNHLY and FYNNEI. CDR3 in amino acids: CASSDQKGYTF. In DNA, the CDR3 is TGTGCCAGCAGTGACCAAAAGGGCTACACCTTC. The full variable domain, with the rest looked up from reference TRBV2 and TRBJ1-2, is EPEVTQTPSHQVTQMGQEVILRCVPISNHLYFYWYRQILGQKVEFLVSFYNNEISEKSEIFDDQFSVERPDGSNFTLKIRSTKLEDSAMYFCASSDQKGYTFGSGTRLTVV.

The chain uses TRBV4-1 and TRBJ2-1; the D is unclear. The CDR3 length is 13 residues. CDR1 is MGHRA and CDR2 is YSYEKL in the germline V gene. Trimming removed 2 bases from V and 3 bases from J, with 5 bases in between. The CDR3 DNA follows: TGCGCCAGCAGCCAAAGGGACTACAATGAGCAGTTCTTC. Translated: CASSQRDYNEQFF.

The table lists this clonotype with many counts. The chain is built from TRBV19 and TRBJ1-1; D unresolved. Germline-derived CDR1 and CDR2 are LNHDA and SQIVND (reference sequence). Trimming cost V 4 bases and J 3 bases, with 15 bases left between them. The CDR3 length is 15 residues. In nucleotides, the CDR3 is TGTGCCAGTAGTAGAGGAGCCATATCGGACACTGAAGCTTTCTTT. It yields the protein CASSRGAISDTEAFF.

CDR3 DNA: TGCGCCAGCAGCAATGCGGGACAGAGCACAGATACGCAGTATTTT. This translates into CASSNAGQSTDTQYF. This rearrangement joins TRBV5-1 to TRBJ2-3; TRBD1 is a possible D gene (7 bases). The V gene lost 4 bases and the J gene lost 0 bases, with 12 bases spanning the gap. Germline CDR1 is SGHRS and CDR2 is YFSETQ. The CDR3 totals 15 residues.

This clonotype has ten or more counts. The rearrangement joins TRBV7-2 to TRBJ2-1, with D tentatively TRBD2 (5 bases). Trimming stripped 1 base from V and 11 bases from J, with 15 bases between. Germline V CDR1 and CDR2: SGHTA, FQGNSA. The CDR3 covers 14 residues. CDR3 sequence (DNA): TGTGCCAGCAGCTTAGATGGCGGGCTTCAAAAGCAGTTCTTC. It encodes CASSLDGGLQKQFF.

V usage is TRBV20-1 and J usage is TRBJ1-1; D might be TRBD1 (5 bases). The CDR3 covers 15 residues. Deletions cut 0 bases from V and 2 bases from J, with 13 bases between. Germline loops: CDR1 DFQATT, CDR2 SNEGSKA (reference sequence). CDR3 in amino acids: CSARDLPGGNTEAFF. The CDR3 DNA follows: TGCAGTGCTAGAGATCTTCCGGGGGGAAACACTGAAGCTTTCTTT.